This TCR beta chain was identified in a study of blood T cell repertoires in COVID-19. Overall study context: The United States, Italy and Spain were the sources of the acute and convalescent COVID-19 samples. The analysed material was cDNA or gDNA that came from T cells, B-cell-depleted T cells, or PBMCs.

In the study's own analysis: The authors estimated nucleated cell counts from reference gene primer amplification. Measured with immunoSEQ multiplex PCR; TCRdb has only the in-frame clones, and not every one. From that table come the V and J calls and clone size; the DNA was used to work out D and trimming. The sample records some 69,000 clones, 89% being singletons. This CDR3 comprises 16 residues. The V gene end was trimmed by 2 bases and the J gene end by 7 bases; junction bases not matched to a gene: 6. Per germline, CDR1 SEHNR and CDR2 FQNEAQ (reference sequence). The sample taken for sequencing was peripheral blood. The chain is built from TRBV7-9 and TRBJ1-6; 9 bases match TRBD1. The receptor was derived from a woman between 50 and 59 years old with active COVID-19. CDR3 protein: CASSLLGTGFNSPLHF. The CDR3 DNA reads TGTGCCAGCAGCTTACTCGGGACAGGGTTCAATTCACCCCTCCACTTT.